This TCR beta chain is from a study of Ad26.COV2.S vaccination and SARS-CoV-2 variants (dated by TCRdb to the early 2020s). About the full investigation: Vaccine-arm donors were drawn from COV1001, a multicentre, randomized, double-blind, placebo-controlled phase I-IIa trial of Ad26.COV2.S in healthy adults. Ad26.COV2.S was administered intramuscularly at 5 x 10^10 or 1 x 10^11 viral particles, either as a single shot or as two shots given 56 days apart. TCRbeta repertoire sequencing was used to assess the specificity and breadth of SARS-CoV-2-reactive T cell receptors after Ad26.COV2.S vaccination. A total of about 30 samples were included in the TCR-sequenced set, comprising roughly 19 Ad26.COV2.S vaccine recipients, 5 placebo recipients and 8 SARS-CoV-2 convalescent individuals. Trial participants were randomized into five groups of five, in which low-dose or high-dose Ad26.COV2.S was given once or twice, or placebo was given on both occasions. Investigators remained blinded to trial group allocation during experiments and outcome assessment.

On this clone: Its antigen has not been determined. The sample holds no much larger clone one base away, and base qualities are not on file.

Taken with the paper, the label for treatment or condition translates to: around 19 received Ad26.COV2.S at low or high dose, single or two shots; several received placebo; per-sample allocation not given. Repertoires of vaccine and placebo recipients were sequenced from samples taken on day 63 after the first injection. In Cohort 1b, 25 adults aged 18-55 years were enrolled at a single site in Boston, USA, between 29 July and 7 August 2020. As a vaccine, Ad26.COV2.S was a replication-incompetent adenovirus type 26 vector that expressed a prefusion-stabilized SARS-CoV-2 spike protein derived from the original Wuhan strain. TCRbeta CDR3 regions were sequenced with the immunoSEQ Assay. After extraction, genomic DNA underwent amplification by bias-controlled multiplex PCR, followed by high-throughput sequencing. For the original study's pipeline: To quantify the absolute abundance of each unique TCRbeta CDR3 region, sequences were collapsed and filtered. T cell fraction was estimated by normalizing TCRbeta template counts to usable DNA, which was measured by amplifying reference genes present in all nucleated cells. Repertoire TCRs were annotated as SARS-CoV-2-specific by exact matching of V gene, CDR3 amino acid sequence and J gene to a known reactive TCR set. The reference SARS-CoV-2 TCR set was derived from MIRA and filtered for enrichment in COVID-19-positive ImmuneCODE repertoires, a step that removed public or cross-reactive TCRs. Drawing on the MIRA antigens, annotated TCRs were analysed further at the level of specific ORF or position within ORF. Breadth was defined as annotated unique rearrangements over total unique productive rearrangements; depth was the summed frequency of those rearrangements. Two-sided Wilcoxon rank-sum tests were used to compare TCR breadth between groups. TCRdb provides this immuneACCESS table in a form limited to in-frame rearrangements. Some clones are lacking; in checked studies, under half of them reflect an unresolved V gene, and why the rest are absent is not known. The V and J calls and the clone size are those of that table, but D and trimming were determined from the DNA. The sample yields around 450,000 clones; 90% were counted once. The ten most abundant clones make up around 4.5% of the sample.

General findings and caveats noted by the study authors: Compared with placebo recipients, Ad26.COV2.S recipients showed higher spike-specific TCR breadth (P = 0.0014). The authors noted that total T cell responses may have been underestimated by the TCR breadth and depth analyses. The study lacked the statistical power to compare responses across vaccine doses or regimens. Vaccine and placebo recipients had similar non-spike TCR breadth, a finding consistent with the vaccine containing only spike. Substantial breadth of spike-specific CD8+ and CD4+ T cell responses was reported after vaccination.

From its cysteine to its phenylalanine, the CDR3 spans 14 amino acids. The read is trimmed to its CDR3 DNA, 42 bases read in frame from base 1. CDR1 and CDR2, looked up from the germline V gene, are KGHDR and SFDVKD. V gives up 5 bases and J gives up 4 bases, and the segment between their germline ends measures 12 bases. The sample was peripheral blood, taken in a trial of Ad26.COV2.S vaccine versus placebo. The sequence joins TRBV24-1 to TRBJ2-3; 6 matching bases give a weak D call of TRBD2. The sequence came from a person between 18 and 60 years old who received the Ad26.COV2.S COVID-19 vaccine or a placebo. CDR3 region: CATSGGVQADTQYF. The DNA reads as follows: TGTGCCACCAGTGGGGGGGTCCAGGCAGATACGCAGTATTTT.